The next 12 T cell receptor beta chains were all read from a single sample in a study of CD8+CD57+ T cells in acquired aplastic anemia. Genomic DNA constituted the template upon which TCR beta VDJ and CDR3 profiling was performed. MiXCR was run by TCRdb on the reads, yielding one entry per CDR3 protein. The sample yields approximately 470,000 distinct CDR3 sequences, approximately 33% seen once. Sequencing was done on patients that had shown CD8+CD57+ cell expansion by flow cytometry. The specimen was sorted CD4+, CD8+, or CD8+CD57+ T cells (not recorded which) from PBMCs. The receptors here all came from a human donor with aplastic anemia.

The chain couples TRBV20-1 to TRBJ2-7; D is possibly TRBD1 (5 bases). CDR3 length equals 14 residues. The V end was cut by 3 bases, the J end by 5 bases, with 17 bases between. CDR1 DFQATT and CDR2 SNEGSKA come from the germline V gene (reference sequence). In nucleotides, the CDR3 is TGCAGTGCTAGGGACGTCTCACAGGAGCACGAGCAGTACTTC. It codes for CSARDVSQEHEQYF.

The chain is built from TRBV18 and TRBJ2-7; TRBD1 matches at 7 bases. Germline assignment: CDR1 KGHSH and CDR2 LQKENI. V dropped 4 bases and J dropped 5; count of bases not matched to a gene: 5. CDR3 length: 13 residues. CDR3: CASSRDRAHEQYF. The CDR3 region has the DNA TGTGCCAGCTCACGTGACAGGGCCCACGAGCAGTACTTC.

V usage is TRBV27 and J usage is TRBJ2-6, with D perhaps TRBD1 (6 bases). Germline V gene lookup returns CDR1 MNHEY and CDR2 SMNVEV (reference sequence). The CDR3 totals 15 residues. V lost 6 bases and J 3 bases, leaving 12 bases between the germline ends. This CDR3 reads CASRNQGSGANVLTF. The CDR3 bases are TGTGCCAGCAGAAACCAGGGGAGTGGGGCCAACGTCCTGACTTTC. Based on the CDR3 plus reference TRBV27 and TRBJ2-6, the full variable domain is EAQVTQNPRYLITVTGKKLTVTCSQNMNHEYMSWYRQDPGLGLRQIYYSMNVEVTDKGDVPEGYKVSRKEKRNFPLILESPSPNQTSLYFCASRNQGSGANVLTFGAGSRLTVL.

This clonotype was seen more than once but under ten times. This chain links TRBV11-2 with TRBJ2-7; no definite D call. This CDR3 has 16 residues. The germline CDR1 and CDR2 sequences are SGHAT and FQNNGV. V was clipped by 1 base and J by 0 bases, with 13 bases between them. The CDR3 region has the DNA TGTGCCAGCAGCTTAGTCCATCAAGTTCCCTCCTACGAGCAGTACTTC. Its protein product is CASSLVHQVPSYEQYF.

This clonotype came up a few times. A single base separates this from a much larger clone, so it may be a read error. The rearrangement joins TRBV20-1 to TRBJ2-7; TRBD2 aligns across 10 bases. In germline, CDR1 is DFQATT, CDR2 SNEGSKA (reference sequence). J lost 7 bases, V lost 5 bases, and 5 bases had no gene match. This CDR3 spans 12 amino acids. CDR3 coding DNA: TGCAGTGCTTATGCGGGACTAGCGGAGCAGTACTTC. Translated: CSAYAGLAEQYF.

A few counts support this clonotype. The CDR3 nucleotides are TGCAGTGCTAGAGTGAGCCCAGGGGGCGATAATCAGCCCCAGCATTTT. Translated, it gives CSARVSPGGDNQPQHF. This rearrangement joins TRBV20-1 to TRBJ1-5; TRBD1 aligns across 8 bases. CDR3 length: 16 residues. V lost 1 base to trimming and J lost 4 bases; unmatched junction nucleotides: 9. Germline CDR1 and CDR2: DFQATT and SNEGSKA (reference sequence).

This clonotype came up many times. An end of the junction differs from the germline gene, which may be a read error. The V gene is TRBV2, the J gene TRBJ1-4, with unresolved D. Germline values: CDR1 SNHLY, CDR2 FYNNEI. The length of the CDR3 is 11 residues. CDR3 DNA: TGTGCCAGCAGGGAAGAAGGGAAACTGTTTTTT. Translated, it gives CASREEGKLFF.

There are many counts of this clonotype. This chain joins TRBV2 and TRBJ2-7; unclear D gene. Trimming cost V 6 bases and J 12 bases, with 24 bases left between them. In germline, CDR1 is SNHLY, CDR2 FYNNEI. The CDR3 is 14 amino acids. DNA for the CDR3: TGTGCCAGCAGGCCCCCCGTCGATGGCAGAGGCCCGTACTTC. Translating it yields CASRPPVDGRGPYF.

The V gene is TRBV20-1, the J gene TRBJ2-3, with TRBD2 identical over 13 bases. CDR1 is DFQATT and CDR2 is SNEGSKA in the germline V gene (reference sequence). The V gene end was trimmed by 6 bases and the J gene end by 5 bases; junction bases not matched to a gene: 11. This CDR3 is built from 16 residues. The CDR3 loop reads CSAPVTSGGVRDTQYF. CDR3 coding DNA: TGCAGTGCCCCCGTCACTAGCGGGGGGGTTAGAGATACGCAGTATTTT.

This clonotype was observed many times. The chain links TRBV24-1 to TRBJ2-6, with D maybe TRBD1 (5 bases). This CDR3 spans 16 amino acids. Looked up from germline, CDR1 is KGHDR and CDR2 is SFDVKD. Trimming removed 4 bases at V and 0 bases at J, with 9 bases between. CDR3 loop: CATSDSTVSGANVLTF. The CDR3 nucleotides are TGTGCCACCAGTGACTCGACAGTCTCTGGGGCCAACGTCCTGACTTTC.

The table lists this clonotype with many counts. This sequence joins TRBV7-2 and TRBJ1-2; TRBD1 agrees at 7 bases. Trimming took 1 base from V and 4 from J; bases not matched to a gene: 3. This CDR3 has 14 amino acids. Germline lookup yields CDR1 SGHTA and CDR2 FQGNSA. This CDR3 reads CASSLGGDSYGYTF. CDR3 nucleotide sequence: TGTGCCAGCAGCTTAGGCGGGGACAGCTATGGCTACACCTTC.

CDR3 DNA sequence: TGTGCCAGCAGCTTTCCGGGACAGGACTTGAACACCGGGGAGCTGTTTTTT. It specifies CASSFPGQDLNTGELFF. This rearrangement joins TRBV5-6 to TRBJ2-2; 8 bases match TRBD1. Germline V lookup: CDR1 SGHDT, CDR2 YYEEEE. J lost 1 base, V lost 2 bases, and 7 bases had no gene match. This CDR3 comprises 17 residues.